The clone carrying this TCR beta chain was seen only once. The source of the sample is a study of shared T cell receptors in the human thymus. Here immunoSEQ multiplex PCR was the method, and the copy in TCRdb shows in-frame clones only, minus some. The table has about 500,000 clones, about 80% seen once; the top ten hold 0.01% to 0.015%. J gave up 7 bases and V 3 bases, and 10 bases lay outside the gene matches. From germline, CDR1 is MNHNS and CDR2 SASEGT. The CDR3 extends over 15 amino acids. The same sample was also studied in work on human thymus T cells. That investigation notes: Thymic material originated from resections removed in the course of corrective heart surgery. There were highly overlapping thymic repertoires among unrelated individuals, as related research reported.

Material: thymocytes. The genes are TRBV6-1 and TRBJ2-7, with TRBD1 matching over 9 bases. The sequence came from a boy under two years old with a congenital heart defect. The CDR3 is CASSDGQGSLREQYF. The CDR3 DNA sequence: TGTGCCAGCAGTGATGGACAGGGGTCCCTACGGGAGCAGTACTTC.